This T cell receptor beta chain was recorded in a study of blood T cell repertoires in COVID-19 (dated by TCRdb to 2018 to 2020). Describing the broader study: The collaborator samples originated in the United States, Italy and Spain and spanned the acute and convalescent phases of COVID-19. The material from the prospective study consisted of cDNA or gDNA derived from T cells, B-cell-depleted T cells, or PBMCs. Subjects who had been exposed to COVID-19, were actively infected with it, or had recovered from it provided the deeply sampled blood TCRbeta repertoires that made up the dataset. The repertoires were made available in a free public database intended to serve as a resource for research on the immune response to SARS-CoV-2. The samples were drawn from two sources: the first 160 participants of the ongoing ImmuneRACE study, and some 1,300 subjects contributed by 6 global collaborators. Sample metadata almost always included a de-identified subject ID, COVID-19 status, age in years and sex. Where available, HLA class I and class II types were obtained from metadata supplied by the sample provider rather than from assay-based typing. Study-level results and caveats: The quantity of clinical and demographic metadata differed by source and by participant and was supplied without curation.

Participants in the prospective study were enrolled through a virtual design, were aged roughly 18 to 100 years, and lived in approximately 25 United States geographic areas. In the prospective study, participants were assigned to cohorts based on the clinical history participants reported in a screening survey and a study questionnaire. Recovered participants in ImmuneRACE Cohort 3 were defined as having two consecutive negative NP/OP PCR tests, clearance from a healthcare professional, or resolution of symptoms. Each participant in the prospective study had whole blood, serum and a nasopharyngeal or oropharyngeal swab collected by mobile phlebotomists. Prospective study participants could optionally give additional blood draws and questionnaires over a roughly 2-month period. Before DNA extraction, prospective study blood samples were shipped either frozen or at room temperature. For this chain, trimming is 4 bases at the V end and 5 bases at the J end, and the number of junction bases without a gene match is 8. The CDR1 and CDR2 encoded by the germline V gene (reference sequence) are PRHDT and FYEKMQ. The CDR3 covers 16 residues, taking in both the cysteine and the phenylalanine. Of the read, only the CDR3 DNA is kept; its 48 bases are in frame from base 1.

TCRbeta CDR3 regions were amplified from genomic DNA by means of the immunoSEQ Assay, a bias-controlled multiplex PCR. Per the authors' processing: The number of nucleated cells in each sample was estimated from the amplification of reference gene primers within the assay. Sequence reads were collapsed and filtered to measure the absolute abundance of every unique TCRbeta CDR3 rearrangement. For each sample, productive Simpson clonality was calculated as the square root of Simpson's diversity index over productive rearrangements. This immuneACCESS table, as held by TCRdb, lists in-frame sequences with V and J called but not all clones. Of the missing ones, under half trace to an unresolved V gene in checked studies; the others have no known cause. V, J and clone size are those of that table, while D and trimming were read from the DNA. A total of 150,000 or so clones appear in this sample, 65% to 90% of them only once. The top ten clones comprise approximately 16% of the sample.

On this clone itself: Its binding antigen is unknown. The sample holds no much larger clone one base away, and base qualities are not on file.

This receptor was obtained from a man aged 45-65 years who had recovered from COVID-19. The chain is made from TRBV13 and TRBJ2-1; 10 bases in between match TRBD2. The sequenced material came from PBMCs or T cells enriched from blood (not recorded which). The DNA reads TGTGCCAGCAGCTCGTTAGCGGGGGGTCTACACAATGAGCAGTTCTTC. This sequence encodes CASSSLAGGLHNEQFF. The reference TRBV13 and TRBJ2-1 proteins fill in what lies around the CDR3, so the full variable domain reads AAGVIQSPRHLIKEKRETATLKCYPIPRHDTVYWYQQGPGQDPQFLISFYEKMQSDKGSIPDRFSAQQFSDYHSELNMSSLELGDSALYFCASSSLAGGLHNEQFFGPGTRLTVL.